The next 27 T cell receptor beta chains were all read from a single sample in a study of blood T cell repertoires in COVID-19. Some clones are missing from TCRdb's copy, which holds only in-frame ones; the method was immunoSEQ multiplex PCR. The sample records about 310,000 clones, 80% to 90% being singletons. Sequenced input: PBMCs or T cells enriched from blood (not recorded which). The source is a man aged 25 to 40 who had recovered from COVID-19.

CDR3 region: CSVYSYEQYF. The CDR3 DNA is TGCAGCGTTTACAGTTACGAGCAGTACTTC. The chain employs TRBV29-1 and TRBJ2-7, with unresolved D. The V and J ends lost 5 bases and 4 bases respectively, with 6 bases between them. This CDR3 has 10 residues. From germline, CDR1 is SQVTM and CDR2 ANQGSEA.

The chain employs TRBV7-9 and TRBJ1-5; 9 bases line up with TRBD1. V gave up 5 bases and J gave up 6 bases; unmatched junction bases: 5. This CDR3 contains 14 residues. CDR1 and CDR2 from the germline V gene are SEHNR and FQNEAQ (reference sequence). The CDR3 DNA is TGTGCCAGCAGCGAGGGACAGGGTGGTCAGCCCCAGCATTTT. This encodes CASSEGQGGQPQHF.

The V and J genes are TRBV9 and TRBJ2-2, with TRBD2 matching over 10 bases. J gave up 5 bases and V 4 bases, and 5 bases lay outside the gene matches. The germline CDR1 and CDR2 sequences are SGDLS and YYNGEE. The CDR3 has 15 residues. CDR3: CASSPSGGGTGELFF. The DNA for the CDR3 is TGTGCCAGCAGCCCTAGCGGGGGTGGGACCGGGGAGCTGTTTTTT.

V gene TRBV19 combines with J gene TRBJ2-3; the D is unclear. Trimming left V 5 bases short and J 2 bases short, with 8 bases between. The CDR3 consists of 13 residues. CDR1 is LNHDA and CDR2 is SQIVND in the germline V gene (reference sequence). CDR3 sequence (DNA): TGTGCCAGTAGTTTGTCCCTCACAGATACGCAGTATTTT. As protein: CASSLSLTDTQYF.

This clone was counted a single time. The chain joins TRBV25-1 to TRBJ2-7, with a weak D call TRBD1 (6 bases). V was cut by 3 bases and J by 0 bases, with 18 bases left in between. The CDR3 is made up of 17 amino acids. CDR1 and CDR2 (germline): MGHDK, SYGVNS. The CDR3 sequence: CASSDQGRNSFSYEQYF. CDR3 nucleotide sequence: TGTGCCAGCAGTGATCAGGGGCGGAACTCTTTCTCCTACGAGCAGTACTTC.

The chain combines TRBV6-2 or TRBV6-3 with TRBJ1-5; D gene unclear. V was pared by 2 bases and J by 4 bases, with 12 bases between. In germline, CDR1 is MNHEY, CDR2 SVGEGT. This CDR3 is built from 15 residues. In DNA, the CDR3 is TGTGCCAGCAGTTACAGGACTCGTTCTAATCAGCCCCAGCATTTT. Its protein product is CASSYRTRSNQPQHF.

The gene calls are TRBV5-4 and TRBJ1-6, with a weak D call TRBD1 (5 bases). V lost 3 bases, J lost 7 bases, and 14 bases lay in between. There are 15 residues in the CDR3. Germline lookup yields CDR1 SGHNT and CDR2 YYREEE (reference sequence). DNA for the CDR3: TGTGCCAGCAGCTGGGGGGAGGGGAACAATTCACCCCTCCACTTT. It encodes CASSWGEGNNSPLHF.

This clone was detected once. The J gene is TRBJ2-1, the V gene TRBV1; the D call TRBD1 from the table was never checked on the DNA. TRBV1 is labeled a pseudogene. CDR3 length equals 14 residues. CDR3 sequence reads: CTSSQVRRYNEQFF. DNA for the CDR3: TGCACCAGCAGCCAAGTACGCAGATACAATGAGCAGTTCTTC.

This chain connects TRBV4-3 to TRBJ1-1; D is undetermined. The germline V and J ends were trimmed by 0 bases and 4 bases, with 9 bases remaining between them. CDR3 length equals 14 residues. Germline-derived CDR1 and CDR2 are LGHNA and YSLEER. CDR3 sequence (DNA): TGCGCCAGCAGCCAAGAACGATGGAGCACTGAAGCTTTCTTT. It translates to CASSQERWSTEAFF.

The chain has TRBV10-3 and TRBJ2-7, with 11 bases fitting TRBD2. The ends lost 6 bases at V and 2 bases at J; junction bases unmatched: 6. The CDR3 is 15 residues long. From germline, CDR1 is ENHRY and CDR2 SYGVKD. The CDR3 loop is CAIRLTSGATYEQYF. CDR3 coding DNA: TGTGCCATCAGACTGACTAGCGGGGCGACCTACGAGCAGTACTTC.

This clone was counted between two and nine times. The V gene is TRBV27, the J gene TRBJ2-1, with D possibly TRBD2 on 5 matching bases. This CDR3 contains 15 residues. CDR1 MNHEY and CDR2 SMNVEV come from the germline V gene (reference sequence). V lost 3 bases, J lost 10 bases, and 19 bases lay in between. The CDR3 is CASSFSGFRIAEQFF. The CDR3 coding sequence is TGTGCCAGCAGTTTTTCGGGGTTTCGCATAGCCGAGCAGTTCTTC.

This rearrangement joins TRBV9 to TRBJ2-7; D is possibly TRBD2 (5 bases). Deletions cut 3 bases from V and 5 bases from J, with 18 bases between. CDR3 size: 15 residues. Germline assignment: CDR1 SGDLS and CDR2 YYNGEE. In nucleotides, the CDR3 is TGTGCCAGCAGCGCCGCGGGTGGTGGGTGGGACGAGCAGTACTTC. This codes for CASSAAGGGWDEQYF.

The V and J genes are TRBV12-2 and TRBJ2-7; no check of the table's D call, TRBD1, against the DNA was made. TRBV12-2 is flagged as a pseudogene. The CDR3 spans 17 residues. The CDR3 sequence: CASRPELTGQDRVKQYF. For the CDR3, the DNA is TGTGCAAGTCGCCCAGAACTTACGGGACAGGACCGCGTTAAGCAGTACTTC.

CDR3 DNA: TGTGCCAGCAGCCCCGTAGGAGGGGGGGACTATGGCTACACCTTC. Amino acid sequence: CASSPVGGGDYGYTF. The V and J genes are TRBV7-3 and TRBJ1-2; weak D call: TRBD1 (6 bases). Germline V CDR1 and CDR2: SGHTA, FQGTGA. The CDR3 length is 15 residues. The V gene lost 5 bases and the J gene lost 3 bases, with 16 bases spanning the gap. Filled out from reference TRBV7-3 and TRBJ1-2, the complete variable domain reads GAGVSQTPSNKVTEKGKYVELRCDPISGHTALYWYRQSLGQGPEFLIYFQGTGAADDSGLPNDRFFAVRPEGSVSTLKIQRTERGDSAVYLCASSPVGGGDYGYTFGSGTRLTVV.

J is TRBJ1-4 and V is TRBV19; D is unclear. The CDR3 is 13 residues long. Per germline, CDR1 LNHDA and CDR2 SQIVND (reference sequence). The V end was cut by 4 bases, the J end by 6 bases, with 9 bases between. The CDR3: CASSKQSDEKLFF. DNA for the CDR3: TGTGCCAGTAGTAAACAAAGCGATGAAAAACTGTTTTTT.

The J gene is TRBJ2-1, the V gene TRBV7-2, with 14 bases aligning to TRBD2. The ends lost 5 bases at V and 2 bases at J; junction bases unmatched: 5. Germline CDR1 reads SGHTA; CDR2 reads FQGNSA. The CDR3 is made up of 17 amino acids. The CDR3 region is CASSVTGLAGAYNEQFF. For the CDR3, the DNA is TGTGCCAGCAGCGTTACGGGACTAGCGGGAGCCTACAATGAGCAGTTCTTC.

The chain links TRBV11-2 to TRBJ1-5; D uncertain. There are 12 residues in the CDR3. Germline V CDR1 and CDR2: SGHAT, FQNNGV. Between the trimmed V and J ends, which lost 5 bases and 9 bases, there was a span of 11 bases. CDR3 DNA: TGTGCCAGCAGCGCTGCGTCGGGGCCCCAGCATTTT. It specifies CASSAASGPQHF.

V is TRBV5-1 and J is TRBJ2-3; 8 bases map to TRBD1. Germline CDR1 and CDR2: SGHRS and YFSETQ. The ends lost 6 bases at V and 2 bases at J; junction bases unmatched: 8. This CDR3 region has 15 residues. This CDR3 is CASTLQGGNTDTQYF. As DNA, the CDR3 is TGCGCCAGCACCTTACAGGGGGGCAACACAGATACGCAGTATTTT.

The V gene is TRBV6-5, the J gene TRBJ2-7; 7 bases agree with TRBD1. Germline CDR1 is MNHEY and CDR2 is SVGAGI. V was pared by 6 bases and J by 2 bases, with 10 bases of the junction left unmatched. This CDR3 is built from 15 residues. The CDR3 reads CASRKTGSGPYEQYF. For the CDR3, the DNA is TGTGCCAGCAGAAAGACAGGGAGCGGCCCCTACGAGCAGTACTTC.

The chain links TRBV7-2 to TRBJ2-2, with 8 bases matching TRBD2. The CDR3 totals 16 residues. The germline V gene encodes CDR1 SGHTA and CDR2 FQGNSA. V lost 8 bases and J lost 0; bases outside the gene matches: 8. This CDR3 is CASRGGGTSNTGELFF. CDR3 DNA: TGTGCCAGCCGTGGCGGGGGGACGTCGAACACCGGGGAGCTGTTTTTT.

The rearrangement uses TRBV7-8 and TRBJ2-1, with TRBD1 matching over 9 bases. CDR1 SGHVS and CDR2 FQNEAQ come from the germline V gene. The CDR3 is made up of 17 amino acids. Trimming at V came to 6 bases and at J to 4 bases, leaving 13 bases not matched to a gene. CDR3 DNA: TGTGCCAGCAGACTAGGGCGAACAGGGGGCCTATACAATGAGCAGTTCTTC. It translates to CASRLGRTGGLYNEQFF.

The chain combines TRBV5-1 with TRBJ2-1; 12 nucleotides align to TRBD1. Trimming removed 4 bases from V and 0 bases from J; junction bases left unmatched: 11. Germline V gene data show CDR1 as SGHRS and CDR2 as YFSETQ. The length of the CDR3 is 19 residues. In DNA, the CDR3 is TGCGCCAGCAGCGCGTCCGGGACAGGGGGCTTCGACTCCTACAATGAGCAGTTCTTC. Translating it yields CASSASGTGGFDSYNEQFF.

This rearrangement joins TRBV7-8 to TRBJ1-2; TRBD1 matches 7 bases. CDR1 is SGHVS and CDR2 is FQNEAQ in the germline V gene. V dropped 8 bases and J dropped 7; count of bases not matched to a gene: 4. This CDR3 is built from 11 residues. The CDR3 is CASLYRGGYTF. Written as DNA, the CDR3 is TGTGCCAGCCTGTACAGGGGTGGCTACACCTTC.

This rearrangement joins TRBV20-1 to TRBJ1-2; possibly TRBD1 for D (5 bases). Trimming left V 3 bases short and J 7 bases short, with 9 bases between. Germline loops: CDR1 DFQATT, CDR2 SNEGSKA (reference sequence). The CDR3 consists of 11 residues. The CDR3 spells CSASPGSGYTF. The CDR3 region has the DNA TGCAGTGCTAGCCCAGGGTCTGGCTACACCTTC.

The chain employs TRBV12-3 or TRBV12-4 and TRBJ1-5; perhaps TRBD1 as D (6 bases). V lost 4 bases and J lost 7, with 11 bases in between. This CDR3 region has 13 residues. CDR3 residues: CASSSTGLQPQHF. The CDR3 region has the DNA TGTGCCAGCAGTTCGACAGGTTTGCAGCCCCAGCATTTT.

The chain combines TRBV18 with TRBJ2-5; no reliable D call. This CDR3 has 12 residues. Germline V gene sequence: CDR1 KGHSH, CDR2 LQKENI. V lost 2 bases and J lost 6, with 7 bases in between. The CDR3 nucleotides are TGTGCCAGCTCACCAATCAGTCAGACCCAGTACTTC. Protein: CASSPISQTQYF.

The CDR3 DNA reads as TGTGCCATCTCCGGGGGACCGAACACTGAAGCTTTCTTT. It yields the protein CAISGGPNTEAFF. The chain has TRBV12-3 or TRBV12-4 and TRBJ1-1; D might be TRBD1 (5 bases). This CDR3 is built from 13 residues. Trimming shortened V by 10 bases and J by 1 base, and 13 bases separated the two germline ends.